This T cell receptor (beta chain) was observed in a study of tumor and adjacent non-tumor tissue in lung cancer. RNA was extracted from bulk tissue without any cell sorting. This non-tumor lung sample came from over 3 cm beyond the tumor edge. This CDR3 has 15 amino acids. Trimming took off 0 bases at V and 7 bases at J, with 13 bases between the two ends. Germline V CDR1 and CDR2: MGHRA, YSYEKL. The library came from three nested PCR rounds adapted from ARM-PCR protocols. In TCRdb, the multiplex PCR reads were re-called with MiXCR into one record per CDR3 protein. The sample holds about 100,000 distinct CDR3 sequences, over 55% seen once.

V is TRBV4-1 and J is TRBJ2-1; D gene ambiguous. The TCR was taken from a man aged 30 to 39 with non-small cell lung cancer. Sequenced material: distant non-tumor lung tissue. Here the CDR3 reads CASSQDSDDGNEQFF. The CDR3 DNA reads TGCGCCAGCAGCCAAGATTCCGACGATGGTAATGAGCAGTTCTTC.